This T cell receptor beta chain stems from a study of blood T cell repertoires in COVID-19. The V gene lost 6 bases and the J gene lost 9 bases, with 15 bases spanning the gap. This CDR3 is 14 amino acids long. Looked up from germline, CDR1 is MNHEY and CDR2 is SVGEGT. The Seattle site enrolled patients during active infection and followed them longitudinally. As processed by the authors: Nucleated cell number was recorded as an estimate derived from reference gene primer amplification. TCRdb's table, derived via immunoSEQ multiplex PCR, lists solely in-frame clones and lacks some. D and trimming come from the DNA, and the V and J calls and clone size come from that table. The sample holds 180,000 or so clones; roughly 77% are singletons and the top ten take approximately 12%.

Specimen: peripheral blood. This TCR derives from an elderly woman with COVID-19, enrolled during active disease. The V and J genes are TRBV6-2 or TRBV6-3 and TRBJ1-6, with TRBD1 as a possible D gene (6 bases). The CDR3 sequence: CASSKGHEGSPLHF. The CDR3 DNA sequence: TGTGCCAGCAGCAAGGGACATGAGGGTTCACCCCTCCACTTT.